This TCR beta chain was obtained from a study of CXCR3-negative and CXCR3-positive naive CD8 T cells. Study-wide context: The TRB read total, about 130 million, broke down to about 1.5 +/- 0.3 million reads per library.

All TRB cDNA libraries came from 5' RACE performed with UMI labels. TCRdb re-analyzed the 5' RACE reads; it lists each CDR3 protein once, without DNA. The data show 84,000 or so distinct CDR3 sequences, and the top ten clones hold more than 1.5%. There are 15 residues in the CDR3. The germline gives CDR1 MNHEY, CDR2 SVGAGI. The sequence was collected from a human donor in good health. Some clones in this sample may be carry-over from other donors' samples. Input material: naive CXCR3- CD8+ T cells from blood. Subset meaning: CD45RO-CCR7+CD27+CD95- naive CD8+ T cells lacking CXCR3 (TNR3-). This chain uses TRBV6-5 with TRBJ2-5; TCRdb indicates TRBD1, and absent DNA this call remains unverified. Here the CDR3 reads CASSRTGYNRETQYF.